This T cell receptor beta chain was identified during a study of blood T cell repertoires in COVID-19. Study as a whole: From the United States, Italy and Spain came samples of acute and convalescent COVID-19.

As processed by the authors: Estimated nucleated cell counts came from reference gene primer amplification. Sequenced by immunoSEQ multiplex PCR; TCRdb stores in-frame clones only, minus some. V and J calls and clone size are given by that table; D and trimming were obtained from the DNA. The repertoire includes 100,000 to 130,000 clones, around 89% of them detected once, and 4% to 6% sits in the top ten. J was trimmed by 7 bases and V by 3 bases; bases with no gene match: 9. The CDR3 spans 16 residues. Germline-derived CDR1 and CDR2 are LGHNA and YSLEER. The chain recombines TRBV4-3 with TRBJ2-7, with 13 nucleotides matching TRBD2. The TCR sequence derives from a man aged 40-49 years with active or convalescent COVID-19. Sample: peripheral blood. The CDR3 sequence: CASSQGLAGPRGEQYF. DNA for the CDR3: TGCGCCAGCAGCCAGGGACTAGCGGGACCGCGAGGGGAGCAGTACTTC.